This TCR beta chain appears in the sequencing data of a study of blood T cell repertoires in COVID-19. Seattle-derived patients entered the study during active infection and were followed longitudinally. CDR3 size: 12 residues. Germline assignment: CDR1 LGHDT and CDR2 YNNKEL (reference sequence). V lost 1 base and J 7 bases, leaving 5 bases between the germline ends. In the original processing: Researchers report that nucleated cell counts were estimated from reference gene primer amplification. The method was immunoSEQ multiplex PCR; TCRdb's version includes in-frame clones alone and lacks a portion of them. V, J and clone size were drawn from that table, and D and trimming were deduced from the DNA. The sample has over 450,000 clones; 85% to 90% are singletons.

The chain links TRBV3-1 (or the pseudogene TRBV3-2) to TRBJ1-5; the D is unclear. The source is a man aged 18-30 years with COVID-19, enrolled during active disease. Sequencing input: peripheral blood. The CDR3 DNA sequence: TGTGCCAGCAGCCAAGCGGGGCAGCCCCAGCATTTT. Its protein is CASSQAGQPQHF.